Shown below are 5 T cell receptor beta chains from a single sample sequenced in a study of T-cell reconstitution after alpha-beta-depleted transplantation in children. The authors prepared the TCRbeta library with unique molecular identifiers. TCRdb ran MiXCR on the PCR reads and lists one entry per CDR3 protein. The table lists around 530,000 distinct CDR3 sequences, about 33% of them singletons. The specimen was PBMCs from the stem cell graft donor, collected from the stem cell graft. Receptor source: a human donor who donated a stem cell graft to a child with aplastic anemia.

This chain joins TRBV29-1 and TRBJ2-5; TRBD1 aligns across 10 bases. V was clipped by 6 bases and J by 5 bases; unmatched bases: 3. The V gene's germline CDR1 is SQVTM and CDR2 ANQGSEA. This CDR3 has 12 amino acids. CDR3 DNA sequence: TGCAGCGTGACAGGGGGCGGGGAGACCCAGTACTTC. It translates to CSVTGGGETQYF.

The chain combines TRBV7-9 with TRBJ1-3, with 12 nucleotides matching TRBD1. Germline V gives CDR1 SEHNR, CDR2 FQNEAQ (reference sequence). CDR3 size: 16 residues. J lost 0 bases, V lost 3 bases, and 0 bases had no gene match. The CDR3, as DNA: TGTGCCAGCAGCTTGGGACAGGGGGCCTCTGGAAACACCATATATTTT. Its protein product is CASSLGQGASGNTIYF.

The V gene is TRBV6-2 or TRBV6-3, the J gene TRBJ2-7, with 12 bases lining up with TRBD2. The CDR3 is made up of 15 amino acids. Germline V gene data show CDR1 as MNHEY and CDR2 as SVGEGT. With V trimmed by 10 bases and J by 6 bases, 13 bases remained unmatched. CDR3 sequence (DNA): TGTGCCACCTGGGCCCCTAGCGGGAGGGCTCGCGAGCAGTACTTC. Translating gives CATWAPSGRAREQYF.

The chain couples TRBV28 to TRBJ2-4, with D possibly matching TRBD2 (5 bases). Germline V gene sequence: CDR1 MDHEN, CDR2 SYDVKM. The V end lost 5 bases, the J end lost 5 bases, and 10 bases lay between the germline ends. The length of the CDR3 is 13 residues. The CDR3 sequence is CASSTAGENIQYF. CDR3 nucleotides: TGTGCCAGCAGTACAGCCGGGGAAAACATTCAGTACTTC.

This clonotype turned up a few times. The chain couples TRBV7-7 to TRBJ2-1, with 7 bases matching TRBD1. The germline V gene encodes CDR1 SSHAT and CDR2 FNYEAQ (reference sequence). The V and J ends lost 1 base and 9 bases, in that order; junction bases with no gene match: 3. CDR3 length equals 13 residues. The CDR3 reads CASSLEPGGEQFF. The CDR3 DNA follows: TGTGCCAGCAGCTTAGAGCCAGGGGGTGAGCAGTTCTTC.